Listed below are T cell receptor beta chains from one sample, sequenced in a study of a mutant IDH1 vaccine in newly diagnosed glioma. Their cognate antigens are unknown. Produced via immunoSEQ multiplex PCR; TCRdb's table is partial and in-frame only. The table records roughly 60,000 clones, more than 80% of them present only once. The sample was PBMCs, taken from a glioma patient whose treatment included an IDH1 peptide vaccine. The receptors originated from a man aged 25 to 45 with glioma. The CDR3 runs from the conserved cysteine through the conserved F or W. D genes are given only for firm matches. The size field is filled for only some rows; it gives once, few, many or a size class.

D gene: TRBD1; V gene: TRBV2; J gene: TRBJ1-1; clone size: NA; CDR3 DNA: TGTGCCAGCAGCGGATCAGTGGGGACAGGGGTGAACACTGAAGCTTTCTTT; CDR3 protein: CASSGSVGTGVNTEAFF
D gene: NA; V gene: TRBV18; J gene: TRBJ1-2; clone size: NA; CDR3 DNA: TGTGCCAGCTCACCCACCCCTGGCGATGGAGGCTACACCTTC; CDR3 protein: CASSPTPGDGGYTF
D gene: NA; V gene: TRBV5-5; J gene: TRBJ2-7; clone size: NA; CDR3 DNA: TGTGCCAGCAGCTCCGTGGAACGCTCCTACGAGCAGTACTTC; CDR3 protein: CASSSVERSYEQYF
D gene: TRBD1; V gene: TRBV28; J gene: TRBJ1-6; clone size: once; CDR3 DNA: TGTGCCAGCACTCTAACAGGGGGCGTCTATAATTCACCCCTCCACTTT; CDR3 protein: CASTLTGGVYNSPLHF
D gene: NA; V gene: TRBV9; J gene: TRBJ1-2; clone size: NA; CDR3 DNA: TGTGCCAGCAGCGTAGTCAAAAGTAATGGCTACACCTTC; CDR3 protein: CASSVVKSNGYTF
D gene: TRBD2; V gene: TRBV7-8; J gene: TRBJ2-7; clone size: NA; CDR3 DNA: TGTGCCAGCAGCCCCGGGAGGGGCGGGTTTGACTACGAGCAGTACTTC; CDR3 protein: CASSPGRGGFDYEQYF
D gene: NA; V gene: TRBV9; J gene: TRBJ1-3; clone size: NA; CDR3 DNA: TGTGCCAGCAGCGTAGAGGCAGGGAGGAACACCATATATTTT; CDR3 protein: CASSVEAGRNTIYF
D gene: NA; V gene: TRBV5-6; J gene: TRBJ1-1; clone size: once; CDR3 DNA: TGTGCCAGCAGCCATGGGCGGTATGTAAACACTGAAGCTTTCTTT; CDR3 protein: CASSHGRYVNTEAFF
D gene: NA; V gene: TRBV6-6; J gene: TRBJ2-7; clone size: NA; CDR3 DNA: TGTGCCAGCAGTCCTAGAGACTACGAGCAGTACTTC; CDR3 protein: CASSPRDYEQYF
D gene: NA; V gene: TRBV7-2; J gene: TRBJ2-7; clone size: NA; CDR3 DNA: TGTGCCAGCAGCTTGATGGCTAGCGAGACCTACGAGCAGTACTTC; CDR3 protein: CASSLMASETYEQYF
D gene: NA; V gene: TRBV7-3; J gene: TRBJ2-7; clone size: NA; CDR3 DNA: TGTGCCAGCAGCTTAGAGAGTGGAGGGGCCTACGAGCAGTACTTC; CDR3 protein: CASSLESGGAYEQYF
D gene: TRBD1; V gene: TRBV6-1; J gene: TRBJ1-2; clone size: NA; CDR3 DNA: TGTGCCAGCAGTGAGATAGGACAGGGCAACTATGGCTACACCTTC; CDR3 protein: CASSEIGQGNYGYTF
D gene: TRBD2; V gene: TRBV4-3; J gene: TRBJ2-2; clone size: NA; CDR3 DNA: TGCGCCAGCAGCCAAGCGGCGGGGGGGGACACCGGGGAGCTGTTTTTT; CDR3 protein: CASSQAAGGDTGELFF
D gene: TRBD1; V gene: TRBV28; J gene: TRBJ1-5; clone size: NA; CDR3 DNA: TGTGCCAGCAGATCCATCCAGACAGGGTATGAGAATCAGCCCCAGCATTTT; CDR3 protein: CASRSIQTGYENQPQHF
D gene: NA; V gene: TRBV5-1; J gene: TRBJ2-7; clone size: NA; CDR3 DNA: TGCGCCAGCAACCAGTGGCCCAGGGGACGCCCCTACGAGCAGTACTTC; CDR3 protein: CASNQWPRGRPYEQYF
D gene: NA; V gene: TRBV9; J gene: TRBJ2-2; clone size: NA; CDR3 DNA: TGTGCCAGCAGCGTGCCCGTGGGGACTTACAACACCGGGGAGCTGTTTTTT; CDR3 protein: CASSVPVGTYNTGELFF
D gene: TRBD1; V gene: TRBV2; J gene: TRBJ2-7; clone size: NA; CDR3 DNA: TGTGCCAGCGGGGACAGGGCGGGCTACGAGCAGTACTTC; CDR3 protein: CASGDRAGYEQYF
D gene: NA; V gene: TRBV27; J gene: TRBJ2-3; clone size: NA; CDR3 DNA: TGTGCCAGCAGTCCCGCTGGACGGGGAATAACAGATACGCAGTATTTT; CDR3 protein: CASSPAGRGITDTQYF
D gene: NA; V gene: TRBV7-9; J gene: TRBJ1-1; clone size: NA; CDR3 DNA: TGTGCCAGCAGCTCAGGGGCCACAGAAGCTTTCTTT; CDR3 protein: CASSSGATEAFF
D gene: NA; V gene: TRBV10-3; J gene: TRBJ1-2; clone size: NA; CDR3 DNA: TGTGCCATCAGTGACTTGGGGGATGGCTACACCTTC; CDR3 protein: CAISDLGDGYTF
D gene: TRBD2; V gene: TRBV10-3; J gene: TRBJ2-3; clone size: NA; CDR3 DNA: TGTGCCATCAGTGAGTCAGGCGGGAGCGGCGCAGATACGCAGTATTTT; CDR3 protein: CAISESGGSGADTQYF
D gene: TRBD1; V gene: TRBV7-9; J gene: TRBJ2-7; clone size: NA; CDR3 DNA: TGTGCCAGCAGCAAGACAGGGTACTCCTACGAGCAGTACTTC; CDR3 protein: CASSKTGYSYEQYF
D gene: TRBD1; V gene: TRBV19; J gene: TRBJ2-2; clone size: few; CDR3 DNA: TGTGCCAGTAGTGGGACAGGGGGCGCCGGGGAGCTGTTTTTT; CDR3 protein: CASSGTGGAGELFF
D gene: NA; V gene: TRBV27; J gene: TRBJ2-5; clone size: once; CDR3 DNA: TGTGCCAGCGGGGTCGGGCCTGAGACCCAGTACTTC; CDR3 protein: CASGVGPETQYF
D gene: NA; V gene: TRBV7-9; J gene: TRBJ1-3; clone size: NA; CDR3 DNA: TGTGCCAGCAGCTCGCGTGTCCCGGAGGGAAACACCATATATTTT; CDR3 protein: CASSSRVPEGNTIYF
D gene: NA; V gene: TRBV5-1; J gene: TRBJ1-1; clone size: NA; CDR3 DNA: TGCGCCAGCAGCCCTCGAACCACGGGGTGGACTGAAGCTTTCTTT; CDR3 protein: CASSPRTTGWTEAFF
D gene: TRBD1; V gene: TRBV18; J gene: TRBJ1-1; clone size: NA; CDR3 DNA: TGTGCCAGCTCACCAGACAGGGCTAAGAACACTGAAGCTTTCTTT; CDR3 protein: CASSPDRAKNTEAFF
D gene: NA; V gene: TRBV7-8; J gene: TRBJ2-5; clone size: NA; CDR3 DNA: TGTGCCAGCAGCCCGGTGGACTCACAAGAGACCCAGTACTTC; CDR3 protein: CASSPVDSQETQYF